This T cell receptor (beta chain) was sequenced for a study of cytomegalovirus exposure and HLA in healthy donors. Study-wide results and limits: Cytomegalovirus status, reportedly, was diagnosed with high specificity and sensitivity by the classifier.

TCRdb's table, derived via immunoSEQ multiplex PCR, lists solely in-frame clones and lacks some. Of 65,000 to 95,000 clones in the sample, more than 85% were seen once. For this clone: What it binds is not known.

The donors were in the roughly 130-subject validation cohort, distinct from the 666-subject first cohort. Between the trimmed V and J ends, which lost 4 bases and 4 bases, there was a span of 13 bases. The CDR3 loop spans 13 amino acids. Germline lookup yields CDR1 SQVTM and CDR2 ANQGSEA. Sequencing input: PBMCs. The clonotype was recovered from a woman aged 25-40 years in good health and CMV-seronegative. The chain uses TRBV29-1 and TRBJ1-2, with no clear D. DNA of the CDR3: TGCAGCGTTGGTCGGGTCTTAACCTATGGCTACACCTTC. Translating gives CSVGRVLTYGYTF.